This T cell receptor (beta chain) stems from a study of CD8+ T cells in alopecia areata. The overall study: The study gave treated patients oral tofacitinib at 5 to 10 mg twice daily.

After isolation, RNA underwent reverse transcription to generate cDNA as the sequencing template. The table came from immunoSEQ multiplex PCR; TCRdb's copy has only in-frame clones and leaves some out. The sample includes fewer than 250,000 clones, around two fifths seen only once; the top ten take around 2.8%. Germline lookup yields CDR1 SQVTM and CDR2 ANQGSEA. The CDR3 has 16 residues. Trimming stripped 6 bases from V and 2 bases from J, with 22 bases between. This clone appeared a few times. Treatment indicated: oral pan-JAK inhibitor, 5-10 mg twice daily. The sequencing used CD4+ T cells sorted from blood, collected at approximately week 36, from a patient treated with tofacitinib. The receptor's source is a human donor with alopecia areata. The chain is built from TRBV29-1 and TRBJ2-5, with D tentatively TRBD1 (5 bases). CDR3 in DNA: TGCAGCGTCGCTACCCCTCAGGGAACCCTTCAAGAGACCCAGTACTTC. Protein sequence: CSVATPQGTLQETQYF.